Following are 6 T cell receptor beta chains from one sample sequenced in a study of T-cell memory formation after mild COVID-19. TCRdb re-called the 5' RACE reads through MiXCR, storing one row per CDR3 protein. The sample has just under 350,000 distinct CDR3 sequences, around 13% seen once. The specimen sequenced was PBMCs or a T cell subset sorted from them (not recorded which). The receptors derive from a man between 18 and 29 years old who had mild COVID-19 (a few samples of this study predate the infection). Cell type and time point are not known.

This chain connects TRBV6-5 to TRBJ1-4; 7 bases align to TRBD1. Germline values: CDR1 MNHEY, CDR2 SVGAGI. V gave up 6 bases and J gave up 4 bases; unmatched junction bases: 5. This CDR3 has 14 residues. CDR3 coding DNA: TGTGCCAGCAGATCGGGACAGCTTAATGAAAAACTGTTTTTT. Its translation is CASRSGQLNEKLFF.

The rearrangement links TRBV4-3 to TRBJ1-2; no definite D call. Trimming left V 0 bases short and J 7 bases short, with 15 bases between. Germline V gene data show CDR1 as LGHNA and CDR2 as YSLEER. The CDR3 has 15 residues. CDR3: CASSQESTAWGGYTF. For the CDR3, the DNA is TGCGCCAGCAGCCAAGAGTCTACAGCTTGGGGTGGCTACACCTTC.

The chain couples TRBV11-2 to TRBJ2-3; D might be TRBD1 (6 bases). This CDR3 is 16 amino acids long. V gave up 5 bases and J gave up 0 bases, with 15 bases separating them. CDR1 SGHAT and CDR2 FQNNGV come from the germline V gene. The CDR3 nucleotides read TGTGCCAGCAGCCTCGGACAGACCTATAGCACAGATACGCAGTATTTT. Its protein product is CASSLGQTYSTDTQYF.

The chain joins TRBV5-1 to TRBJ2-5, with D unclear. With 6 bases removed from V and 7 bases from J, the gap between germline ends came to 10 bases. Germline CDR1 and CDR2: SGHRS and YFSETQ. This CDR3 comprises 11 residues. The CDR3 DNA sequence: TGCGCCAGCACCTCCAGAGGGACCCAGTACTTC. Translating it yields CASTSRGTQYF.

This clonotype was found many times. The rearrangement links TRBV29-1 to TRBJ1-5; the D is unclear. Trimming stripped 7 bases from V and 3 bases from J, with 13 bases between. The CDR3 has 13 amino acids. The V gene's germline CDR1 is SQVTM and CDR2 ANQGSEA. DNA of the CDR3: TGCAGCGCTATTGGGCAGCCCAATCAGCCCCAGCATTTT. Translation gives CSAIGQPNQPQHF.

A few counts support this clonotype. The chain links TRBV6-5 to TRBJ2-7; a weak D match, TRBD2 (5 bases). Germline V lookup: CDR1 MNHEY, CDR2 SVGAGI. This CDR3 has 14 amino acids. Trimming removed 6 bases from V and 3 bases from J, with 15 bases in between. The CDR3 sequence: CASRSTLGVYEQYF. CDR3 nucleotide sequence: TGTGCCAGCAGGTCTACTCTCGGGGTCTACGAGCAGTACTTC.